This paragraph covers one T cell receptor beta chain sequence. This entry comes from a study of T cells in Graves' hyperthyroidism and ophthalmopathy. Ophthalmopathy patients had moderate-to-severe active disease, CAS ≥3, NOSPECS ≥4, and disease duration under 3 months. Lactation, pregnancy, other autoimmune disease or uncontrolled infection led to exclusion of patients. The diagnoses drew upon clinical symptoms, serum thyroxine and TRAb, thyroid ultrasound and orbital computed tomography. PBMCs came from about 10 ml fresh peripheral blood. Using RNA transcripts as the source, TCR beta CDR3 regions were amplified. During a first-round RT-PCR of the TCR CDR3, the HTBI primer set was used. From the multiplex PCR reads, TCRdb called clonotypes with MiXCR, one entry per CDR3 protein. The table records hundreds of thousands of distinct CDR3 sequences, roughly 17% of them present only once. CDR1 and CDR2 (germline): SGDLS, YYNGEE. This CDR3 has 15 residues. V lost 0 bases, J lost 2 bases, and 8 bases lay in between.

The chain carries TRBV9 and TRBJ2-2; no definite D call. The receptor's source is a woman aged 18 to 35 with Graves' ophthalmopathy. Sequencing was carried out using blood. The CDR3 here is CASSVGQLNTGELFF. The CDR3 region has the DNA TGTGCCAGCAGCGTAGGTCAGCTAAACACCGGGGAGCTGTTTTTT.